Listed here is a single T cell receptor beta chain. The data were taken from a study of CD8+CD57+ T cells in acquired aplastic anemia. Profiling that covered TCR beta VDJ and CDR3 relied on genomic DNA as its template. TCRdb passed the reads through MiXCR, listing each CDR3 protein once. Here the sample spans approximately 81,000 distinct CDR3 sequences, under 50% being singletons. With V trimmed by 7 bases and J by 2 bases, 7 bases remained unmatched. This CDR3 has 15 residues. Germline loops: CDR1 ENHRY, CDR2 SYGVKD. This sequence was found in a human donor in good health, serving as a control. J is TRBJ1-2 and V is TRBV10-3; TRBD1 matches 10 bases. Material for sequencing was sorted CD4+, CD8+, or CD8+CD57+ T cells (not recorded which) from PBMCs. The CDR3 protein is CAITQGGQGNYGYTF. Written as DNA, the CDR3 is TGTGCCATCACCCAAGGGGGACAGGGGAACTATGGCTACACCTTC.